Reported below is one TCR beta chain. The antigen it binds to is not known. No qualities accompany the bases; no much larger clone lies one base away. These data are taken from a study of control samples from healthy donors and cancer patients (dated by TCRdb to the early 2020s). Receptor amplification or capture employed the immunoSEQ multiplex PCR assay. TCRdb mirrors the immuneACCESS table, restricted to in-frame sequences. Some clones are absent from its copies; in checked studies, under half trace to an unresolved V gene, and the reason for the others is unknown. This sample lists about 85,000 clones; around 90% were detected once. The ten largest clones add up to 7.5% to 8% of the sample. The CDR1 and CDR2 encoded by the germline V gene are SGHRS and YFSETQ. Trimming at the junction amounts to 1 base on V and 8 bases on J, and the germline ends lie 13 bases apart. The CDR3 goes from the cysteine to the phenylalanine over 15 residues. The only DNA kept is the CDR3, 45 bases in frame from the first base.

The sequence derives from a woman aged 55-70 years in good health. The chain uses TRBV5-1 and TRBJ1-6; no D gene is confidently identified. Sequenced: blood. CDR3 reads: CASSLSGEVDSPLHF. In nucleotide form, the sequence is TGCGCCAGCAGCTTGTCAGGTGAAGTCGATTCACCCCTCCACTTT.